This entry lists 28 T cell receptor beta chains sequenced from one sample in a study of cytomegalovirus exposure and HLA in healthy donors. Primers included in the PCR were 60 Vbeta and 13 Jbeta primers. The repertoire was sequenced with immunoSEQ multiplex PCR; TCRdb's copy has only in-frame clones and lacks some. The sample comprises roughly 200,000 clones, 75% to 90% of which are singletons, and 1.6% rests with the top ten. Material for sequencing was PBMCs. The source of these receptors is a man between 45 and 60 years old in good health and CMV-seronegative.

The chain has TRBV6-6 and TRBJ2-5, with no clear D. Deletions cut 5 bases from V and 9 bases from J, with 10 bases between. The CDR3 contains 11 residues. Germline assignment: CDR1 MNHNY and CDR2 SVGAGI (reference sequence). The DNA for the CDR3 is TGTGCCAGCAGTAGTGAGCAGGCCCAGTACTTC. Encoded protein: CASSSEQAQYF.

The rearrangement links TRBV18 to TRBJ1-4, with 7 bases lining up with TRBD1. Germline V gives CDR1 KGHSH, CDR2 LQKENI. V lost 6 bases and J lost 4; bases outside the gene matches: 8. The CDR3 has 15 amino acids. CDR3 sequence (DNA): TGTGCCAGCTCCCCCCTCGGGGACAGTAATGAAAAACTGTTTTTT. It yields the protein CASSPLGDSNEKLFF.

V usage is TRBV5-4 and J usage is TRBJ2-7, with a weak D call TRBD2 (5 bases). The germline V gene has CDR1 SGHNT and CDR2 YYREEE (reference sequence). The CDR3 sequence is 14 residues long. V shed 3 bases and J shed 2 bases, with 12 bases lying between them. In DNA form, the CDR3 reads TGTGCCAGCAGCTCGGCGGGCGAACCCTACGAGCAGTACTTC. This sequence encodes CASSSAGEPYEQYF.

The V and J genes are TRBV15 and TRBJ2-2, with D perhaps matching TRBD2 (5 bases). The CDR3 runs to 15 residues. Trimming pared 3 bases from V and 2 bases from J, leaving 10 bases between. The germline V gene has CDR1 LNHNV and CDR2 YYDKDF (reference sequence). CDR3 bases: TGTGCCACCAGCAGGAGGGCTGTTAACACCGGGGAGCTGTTTTTT. It is translated as CATSRRAVNTGELFF.

This chain joins TRBV2 and TRBJ2-5, with D possibly TRBD2 on 5 matching bases. The germline CDR1 and CDR2 sequences are SNHLY and FYNNEI. CDR3 size: 15 residues. The V gene lost 5 bases and the J gene lost 2 bases, with 15 bases spanning the gap. DNA for the CDR3: TGTGCCAGCAGTTGGTTGGAGGCAGTACAAGAGACCCAGTACTTC. This codes for CASSWLEAVQETQYF. The full variable domain, with the rest looked up from reference TRBV2 and TRBJ2-5, is EPEVTQTPSHQVTQMGQEVILRCVPISNHLYFYWYRQILGQKVEFLVSFYNNEISEKSEIFDDQFSVERPDGSNFTLKIRSTKLEDSAMYFCASSWLEAVQETQYFGPGTRLLVL.

This chain connects TRBV5-8 to TRBJ2-5; TRBD1 might be the D (6 bases). From germline, CDR1 is SGHTS and CDR2 YDEGEE. The CDR3 loop spans 14 amino acids. The V and J ends lost 0 bases and 5 bases respectively, with 11 bases between them. As DNA, the CDR3 is TGTGCCAGCAGCTTGGAATGGGGGCGGGAGACCCAGTACTTC. It codes for CASSLEWGRETQYF.

The chain combines TRBV6-6 with TRBJ2-5; no reliable D call. The germline CDR1 and CDR2 sequences are MNHNY and SVGAGI (reference sequence). The CDR3 has 15 amino acids. With 2 bases removed from V and 2 bases from J, the gap between germline ends came to 12 bases. The CDR3: CASSYISGPQETQYF. CDR3 bases: TGTGCCAGCAGTTACATTTCTGGGCCTCAAGAGACCCAGTACTTC.

This chain uses TRBV7-3 with TRBJ2-5; 9 bases align to TRBD2. V was clipped by 1 base and J by 4 bases; unmatched bases: 4. The CDR3 contains 15 residues. Germline CDR1 reads SGHTA; CDR2 reads FQGTGA. The CDR3 DNA reads as TGTGCCAGCAGCTTAATAGCGGGGGCCCCAGAGACCCAGTACTTC. This encodes CASSLIAGAPETQYF. The whole variable domain, filled in from reference TRBV7-3 and TRBJ2-5, reads GAGVSQTPSNKVTEKGKYVELRCDPISGHTALYWYRQSLGQGPEFLIYFQGTGAADDSGLPNDRFFAVRPEGSVSTLKIQRTERGDSAVYLCASSLIAGAPETQYFGPGTRLLVL.

The rearrangement uses TRBV27 and TRBJ2-1; D perhaps matches TRBD1 (5 bases). The CDR3 has 16 amino acids. V lost 5 bases, J lost 5 bases, and 19 bases lay in between. Germline V gene sequence: CDR1 MNHEY, CDR2 SMNVEV (reference sequence). The CDR3 DNA reads as TGTGCCAGCAGTATTCCCCGGACATGGTCCGACAATGAGCAGTTCTTC. Encoded protein: CASSIPRTWSDNEQFF.

A few counts support this clone. The genes are TRBV4-3 and TRBJ2-7, with 10 bases fitting TRBD1. Germline CDR1 and CDR2: LGHNA and YSLEER. J was trimmed by 5 bases and V by 5 bases; bases with no gene match: 6. This CDR3 has 14 amino acids. The CDR3 DNA reads as TGCGCCAGCAGCTCCCGGACAGGGGGGGACGAGCAGTACTTC. Translation: CASSSRTGGDEQYF.

This clone appeared once. This sequence joins TRBV11-2 and TRBJ2-3, with TRBD2 matching 7 bases. CDR1 and CDR2 (germline): SGHAT, FQNNGV. V shed 5 bases and J 2 bases; nucleotides not matched to a gene: 7. The CDR3 totals 15 residues. The DNA for the CDR3 is TGTGCCAGCAGCAGCGGGGAACCCAACACAGATACGCAGTATTTT. Translation gives CASSSGEPNTDTQYF.

This chain joins TRBV27 and TRBJ2-1; 12 nucleotides align to TRBD2. The CDR3 is 17 residues long. Losses at the gene ends were 4 bases for V and 8 bases for J; bases not matched to a gene: 12. Per germline, CDR1 MNHEY and CDR2 SMNVEV (reference sequence). The CDR3 coding sequence is TGTGCCAGCAGTTGGCCTAGCGGGAGGGCATCGGTGGATGAGCAGTTCTTC. It translates to CASSWPSGRASVDEQFF.

The V and J genes are TRBV7-2 and TRBJ2-4, with 12 bases aligning to TRBD2. The CDR3 totals 18 residues. The germline V gene has CDR1 SGHTA and CDR2 FQGNSA. V trimming: 5 bases; J trimming: 3 bases; junction bases outside the gene matches: 11. CDR3 in amino acids: CASSHFTSGGRGKNIQYF. The CDR3 DNA is TGTGCCAGCAGCCATTTCACTAGCGGGGGGAGGGGCAAAAACATTCAGTACTTC.

The rearrangement joins TRBV7-2 to TRBJ2-5; D gene ambiguous. The CDR3 sequence is 12 residues long. Trimming took 5 bases from V and 4 from J, leaving 8 bases between them. Germline V gives CDR1 SGHTA, CDR2 FQGNSA. The CDR3 nucleotides are TGTGCCAGCAGCCCCCGAGGAGAGACCCAGTACTTC. Translating gives CASSPRGETQYF.

V usage is TRBV28 and J usage is TRBJ2-3; D is uncertain. This CDR3 is built from 14 residues. The germline V gene has CDR1 MDHEN and CDR2 SYDVKM. Trimming stripped 5 bases from V and 0 bases from J, with 9 bases between. The CDR3 DNA reads TGTGCCAGCAGTCCCCCCAGGAGCACAGATACGCAGTATTTT. Its protein product is CASSPPRSTDTQYF.

The J gene is TRBJ1-2, the V gene TRBV29-1; D perhaps matches TRBD1 (6 bases). V lost 3 bases and J lost 6, with 11 bases in between. The CDR3 spans 12 residues. Germline CDR1 SQVTM, CDR2 ANQGSEA. The CDR3: CSVDRGGDGYTF. The CDR3 DNA is TGCAGCGTTGACCGAGGGGGAGATGGCTACACCTTC. Looking up the rest from reference TRBV29-1 and TRBJ1-2 gives the full variable domain: SAVISQKPSRDICQRGTSLTIQCQVDSQVTMMFWYRQQPGQSLTLIATANQGSEATYESGFVIDKFPISRPNLTFSTLTVSNMSPEDSSIYLCSVDRGGDGYTFGSGTRLTVV.

Comments on this clone: An end of the junction differs from the germline gene, which may be a read error. The chain is built from TRBV5-4 and TRBJ2-3; TRBD2 matches 7 bases. The germline V gene encodes CDR1 SGHNT and CDR2 YYREEE (reference sequence). There are 16 residues in the CDR3. DNA of the CDR3: TGTGCCGGCAGCTTGAGACTAGCCGGAACGTCGGATACGCAGTATTTT. Protein: CAGSLRLAGTSDTQYF.

The rearrangement joins TRBV2 to TRBJ2-7, with 10 bases identical to TRBD1. The germline V gene encodes CDR1 SNHLY and CDR2 FYNNEI. The CDR3 is 14 amino acids. V shed 8 bases and J 5 bases; nucleotides not matched to a gene: 9. The CDR3 sequence: CASVRQGATNEQYF. CDR3 in DNA: TGTGCCAGCGTGCGACAGGGGGCGACTAACGAGCAGTACTTC.

The chain recombines TRBV6-4 with TRBJ2-3, with D maybe TRBD2 (6 bases). This CDR3 has 12 amino acids. Trimming left V 10 bases short and J 4 bases short, with 12 bases between. CDR1 and CDR2 (germline): MRHNA, SNTAGT. The CDR3 loop is CAKGGTSDTQYF. CDR3 DNA sequence: TGTGCCAAAGGAGGGACTTCAGATACGCAGTATTTT.

The CDR3 protein is CASSLEWGQGYEQYF. The DNA for the CDR3 is TGTGCCAGCAGCTTAGAGTGGGGGCAGGGGTACGAGCAGTACTTC. The chain joins TRBV7-2 to TRBJ2-7, with a possible D match to TRBD1 (6 bases). The CDR3 has 15 amino acids. CDR1 and CDR2 (germline): SGHTA, FQGNSA. V gave up 1 base and J gave up 4 bases, with 14 bases separating them. Full variable domain (remainder filled in from reference TRBV7-2 and TRBJ2-7): GAGVSQSPSNKVTEKGKDVELRCDPISGHTALYWYRQSLGQGLEFLIYFQGNSAPDKSGLPSDRFSAERTGGSVSTLTIQRTQQEDSAVYLCASSLEWGQGYEQYFGPGTRLTVT.

The chain uses TRBV4-3 and TRBJ2-7; tentative D call: TRBD2 (5 bases). The CDR3 is 13 residues long. The germline V and J ends were trimmed by 0 bases and 4 bases, with 7 bases remaining between them. Germline assignment: CDR1 LGHNA and CDR2 YSLEER. CDR3 in DNA: TGCGCCAGCAGCCAAGAAAGAGGGTACGAGCAGTACTTC. Translating it yields CASSQERGYEQYF.

The chain carries TRBV9 and TRBJ1-2; no clear D gene. Germline V gene sequence: CDR1 SGDLS, CDR2 YYNGEE. V dropped 4 bases and J dropped 4 bases, with 20 bases sitting between them. CDR3 length: 16 residues. CDR3 loop: CASSSRPVRYGYGYTF. CDR3 in DNA: TGTGCCAGCAGCTCTAGGCCCGTACGGTACGGCTATGGCTACACCTTC.

The chain combines TRBV5-1 with TRBJ2-2; D call uncertain. The germline V and J ends were trimmed by 4 bases and 0 bases, with 4 bases remaining between them. Germline lookup yields CDR1 SGHRS and CDR2 YFSETQ. CDR3 length: 13 residues. CDR3 protein: CASSLTNTGELFF. CDR3 bases: TGCGCCAGCAGCCTAACGAACACCGGGGAGCTGTTTTTT.

V gene TRBV15 combines with J gene TRBJ2-1, with 8 nucleotides matching TRBD1. The CDR3 is 15 residues long. CDR1 and CDR2 from the germline V gene are LNHNV and YYDKDF (reference sequence). J lost 5 bases, V lost 1 base, and 4 bases had no gene match. Here the CDR3 reads CATSRVEQGDNEQFF. CDR3 DNA: TGTGCCACCAGCAGAGTGGAACAGGGGGACAATGAGCAGTTCTTC.

This clone was seen a handful of times. The chain joins TRBV29-1 to TRBJ1-5, with 7 bases aligning to TRBD1. CDR1 is SQVTM and CDR2 is ANQGSEA in the germline V gene. The CDR3 runs 15 residues. With 7 bases clipped from V and 4 bases from J, the junction kept 13 bases outside the gene matches. The CDR3 reads CSAATGSGGNQPQHF. The DNA for the CDR3 is TGCAGCGCCGCTACAGGGTCAGGGGGAAATCAGCCCCAGCATTTT. Full variable domain (missing parts from reference TRBV29-1 and TRBJ1-5): SAVISQKPSRDICQRGTSLTIQCQVDSQVTMMFWYRQQPGQSLTLIATANQGSEATYESGFVIDKFPISRPNLTFSTLTVSNMSPEDSSIYLCSAATGSGGNQPQHFGDGTRLSIL.

The CDR3, as DNA: TGTGCCAGCAGCCAACTCCCTTTGACAGGGGGAAACAATCAGCCCCAGCATTTT. As protein: CASSQLPLTGGNNQPQHF. This chain uses TRBV4-2 with TRBJ1-5; 9 bases are a match to TRBD1. The CDR3 length is 18 residues. Trimming cost V 2 bases and J 3 bases; bases outside gene matches: 11. Germline CDR1 and CDR2: LGHNA and YNFKEQ.

The gene calls are TRBV6-6 and TRBJ1-5; the D gene is possibly TRBD1 (5 bases). Germline V CDR1 and CDR2: MNHNY, SVGAGI (reference sequence). This CDR3 has 16 residues. The ends were cut back, 0 bases at V and 4 bases at J, with 13 bases in the middle. The CDR3 DNA sequence: TGTGCCAGCAGTTACTCCCAGGGTGGTCGTAATCAGCCCCAGCATTTT. Translated, it gives CASSYSQGGRNQPQHF.

This rearrangement joins TRBV4-1 to TRBJ2-3; D uncertain. CDR1 is MGHRA and CDR2 is YSYEKL in the germline V gene. The CDR3 loop spans 13 amino acids. V was shortened by 4 bases and J by 0 bases, with 5 bases between the two germline ends. CDR3 sequence: CASSRRSTDTQYF. The CDR3 DNA sequence: TGCGCCAGCAGCCGCAGGAGCACAGATACGCAGTATTTT.